This T cell receptor (beta chain) came from a study of glioma-infiltrating T cells. Study-wide results and limits: Gliomas, especially low-grade, showed above-expected tissue-blood divergence; non-neoplastic patients showed below. Tissue and blood shared very few CDR3 sequences.

The length of the CDR3 is 16 residues. Germline V gives CDR1 LNHNV, CDR2 YYDKDF (reference sequence). Trimming removed 5 bases from V and 4 bases from J; junction bases left unmatched: 11. Using RNA template, CDR3s of TCR alpha and beta were amplified with iRepertoire arm-PCR. One-step reverse transcription and amplification started from about 100-400 ng of tissue mRNA or PBMC total RNA. TCRdb independently ran MiXCR on the multiplex PCR reads; one entry per CDR3 protein. The sample includes about 180,000 distinct CDR3 sequences, roughly two fifths seen only once; the top ten take about 5.2%. This clonotype was picked up many times. Its antigen is not identified.

This sequence joins TRBV15 and TRBJ2-3; 8 nucleotides match TRBD2. The sequenced sample consisted of glioma tissue, nonneoplastic brain tissue, or PBMCs (not recorded which). The receptor was isolated from a human donor with low-grade glioma or glioblastoma, undergoing nonglioma brain surgery, or in good health (not recorded which). The CDR3 sequence: CATSGMGSGSADTQYF. The CDR3 region has the DNA TGTGCCACCAGCGGCATGGGGAGCGGGAGCGCAGATACGCAGTATTTT.